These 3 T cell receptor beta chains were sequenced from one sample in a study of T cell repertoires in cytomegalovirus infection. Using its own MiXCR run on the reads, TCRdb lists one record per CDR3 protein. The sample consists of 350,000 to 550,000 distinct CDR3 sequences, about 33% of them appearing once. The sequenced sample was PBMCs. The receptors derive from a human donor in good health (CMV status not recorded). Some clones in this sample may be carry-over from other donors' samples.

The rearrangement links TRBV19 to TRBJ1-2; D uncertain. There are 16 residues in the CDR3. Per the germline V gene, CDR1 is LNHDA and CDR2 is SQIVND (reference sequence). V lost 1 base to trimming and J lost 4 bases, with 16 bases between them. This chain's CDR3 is CASSIGLPAGSYGYTF. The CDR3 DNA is TGTGCCAGTAGTATAGGCCTCCCCGCTGGCTCCTATGGCTACACCTTC.

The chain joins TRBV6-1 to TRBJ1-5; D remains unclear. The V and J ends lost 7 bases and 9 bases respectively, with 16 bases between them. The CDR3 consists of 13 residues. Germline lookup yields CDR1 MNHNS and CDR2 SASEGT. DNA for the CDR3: TGTGCCAGCATGGGAACCGTCCTGGGGCCCCAGCATTTT. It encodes CASMGTVLGPQHF.

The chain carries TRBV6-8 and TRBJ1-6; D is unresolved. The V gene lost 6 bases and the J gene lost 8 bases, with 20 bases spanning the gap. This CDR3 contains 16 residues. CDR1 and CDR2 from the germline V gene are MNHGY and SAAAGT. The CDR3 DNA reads TGTGCCAGCAGCCCTTCCTCGGAGGCTTCGGATTCACCCCTCCACTTT. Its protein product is CASSPSSEASDSPLHF.